This T cell receptor beta chain was identified in a study of T cells in Graves' hyperthyroidism and ophthalmopathy. About the study: Peripheral blood was secured at the point of initial diagnosis, before any treatment.

V was pared by 5 bases and J by 0 bases, with 14 bases of the junction left unmatched. From germline, CDR1 is SGHAT and CDR2 FQNNGV. The CDR3 is made up of 20 amino acids. Using RNA transcripts as the source, TCR beta CDR3 regions were amplified. Carried out on the TCR CDR3, a first-round RT-PCR used the HTBI primer set. Each CDR3 protein gets one entry after TCRdb re-called the multiplex PCR reads with MiXCR. The sample records some 400,000 distinct CDR3 sequences, about 15% being singletons. Pregnant or lactating patients were excluded, as were those with uncontrolled infection or other autoimmune disease. Study-level findings and limits: The model identified upcoming ophthalmopathy a median 6.5 months ahead of onset.

Note on this clonotype: The target antigen is unknown.

V and J are TRBV11-2 and TRBJ2-3, with 13 bases matching TRBD2. The sequence was collected from an older woman with Graves' hyperthyroidism. Sequenced material: blood. This CDR3 is CASSLGRKLAGGPSTDTQYF. The CDR3 coding sequence is TGTGCCAGCAGCCTCGGGAGGAAACTAGCGGGAGGGCCTAGCACAGATACGCAGTATTTT.